This paragraph reports one T cell receptor beta chain. In the study's own analysis: For nucleated cells, counts were estimated from reference gene primer amplification. TCRdb's copy holds only in-frame clones and misses some; the assay was immunoSEQ multiplex PCR. The DNA gave D and trimming, while V, J and clone size come from that table. The table records some 150,000 clones, approximately 90% of them present only once. The sample comes from a study of blood T cell repertoires in COVID-19. Background on the study: In each case, the material was cDNA or gDNA derived from T cells, B-cell-depleted T cells, or PBMCs.

Losses at the gene ends were 2 bases for V and 0 bases for J; bases not matched to a gene: 4. The CDR3 totals 17 residues. The germline gives CDR1 LNHDA, CDR2 SQIVND (reference sequence). The sequenced sample was peripheral blood. The clonotype was recovered from a man aged 18 to 29 with active or convalescent COVID-19. This chain links TRBV19 with TRBJ2-1, with 10 nucleotides matching TRBD1. CDR3 loop: CASSIRTGGRSYNEQFF. CDR3 nucleotide sequence: TGTGCCAGTAGTATAAGGACAGGGGGACGCTCCTACAATGAGCAGTTCTTC.